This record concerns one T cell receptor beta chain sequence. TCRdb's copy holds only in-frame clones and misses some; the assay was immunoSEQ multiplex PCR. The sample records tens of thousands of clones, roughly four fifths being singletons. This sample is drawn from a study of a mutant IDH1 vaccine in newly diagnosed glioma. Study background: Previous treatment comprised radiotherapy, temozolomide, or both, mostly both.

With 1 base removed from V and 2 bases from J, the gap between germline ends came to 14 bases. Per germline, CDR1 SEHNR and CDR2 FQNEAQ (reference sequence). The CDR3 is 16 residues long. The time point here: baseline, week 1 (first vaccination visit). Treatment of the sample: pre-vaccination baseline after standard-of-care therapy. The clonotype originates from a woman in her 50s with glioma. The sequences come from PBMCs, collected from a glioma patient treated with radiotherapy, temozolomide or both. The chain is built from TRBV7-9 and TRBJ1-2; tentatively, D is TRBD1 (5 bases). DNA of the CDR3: TGTGCCAGCAGCTTAGGGGTGGGGCAGGGCAACTATGGCTACACCTTC. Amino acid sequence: CASSLGVGQGNYGYTF.